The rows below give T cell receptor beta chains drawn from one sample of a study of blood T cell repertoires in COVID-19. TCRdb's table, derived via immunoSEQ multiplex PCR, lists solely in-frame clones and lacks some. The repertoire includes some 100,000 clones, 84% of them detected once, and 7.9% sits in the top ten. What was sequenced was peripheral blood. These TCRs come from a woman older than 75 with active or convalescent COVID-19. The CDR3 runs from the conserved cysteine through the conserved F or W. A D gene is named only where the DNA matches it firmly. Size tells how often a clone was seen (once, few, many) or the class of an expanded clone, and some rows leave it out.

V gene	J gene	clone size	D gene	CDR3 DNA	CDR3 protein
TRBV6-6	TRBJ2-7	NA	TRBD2	TGTGCCAGCAGTTGGGGGGGCTCCTACGAGCAGTACTTC	CASSWGGSYEQYF
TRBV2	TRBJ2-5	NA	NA	TGTGCCAGCAGTGAAACACTAGCCCTGACAACCCAGTACTTC	CASSETLALTTQYF
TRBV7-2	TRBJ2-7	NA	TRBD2	TGTGCCAGCAGTCGGACTAGCGGCTACGAGCAGTACTTC	CASSRTSGYEQYF
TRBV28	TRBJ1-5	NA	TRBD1	TGTGCCAGCAGTTTCGCGACAGGGGTCAATCAGCCCCAGCATTTT	CASSFATGVNQPQHF
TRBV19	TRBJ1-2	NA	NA	TGTGCCAGTAGTATAGATCAGGGGTATGGCTACACCTTC	CASSIDQGYGYTF
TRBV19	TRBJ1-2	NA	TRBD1	TGTGCCAGTAGAAGGGACAGGGGAAACTATGGCTACACCTTC	CASRRDRGNYGYTF
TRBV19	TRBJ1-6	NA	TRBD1	TGTGCCAGTAGTAATGCCCGGGACAGCCGGTATAATTCACCCCTCCACTTT	CASSNARDSRYNSPLHF
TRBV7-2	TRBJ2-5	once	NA	TGTGCCAGCACCCACCCCCGCAGGGCCCAAGAGACCCAGTACTTC	CASTHPRRAQETQYF
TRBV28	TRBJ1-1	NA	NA	TGTGCCAGCAGTTTAAAAACAACTGAAGCTTTCTTT	CASSLKTTEAFF
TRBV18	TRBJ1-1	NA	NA	TGTGCCAGCTCACCAGGGCAGGGATGGGGGAACACTGAAGCTTTCTTT	CASSPGQGWGNTEAFF
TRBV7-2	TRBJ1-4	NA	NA	TGTGCCAGCAGCTTTAGGTTTGGGGAGAATGAAAAACTGTTTTTT	CASSFRFGENEKLFF
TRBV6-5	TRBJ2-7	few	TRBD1	TGTGCCAGCAGTAGGGGACAGGGGGCATTCGAGCAGTACTTC	CASSRGQGAFEQYF
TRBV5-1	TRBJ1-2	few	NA	TGCGCCAGCAGCTTACAGGGAGACTATGGCTACACCTTC	CASSLQGDYGYTF
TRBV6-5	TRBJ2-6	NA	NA	TGTGCCAGCAGCACCCACTTGGTTGGGGCCAACGTCCTGACTTTC	CASSTHLVGANVLTF
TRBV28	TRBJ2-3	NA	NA	TGTGCCAGCAGTTGGATAGCGGTTAGTAGCACAGATACGCAGTATTTT	CASSWIAVSSTDTQYF
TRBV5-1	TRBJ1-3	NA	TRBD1	TGCGCCAGCAGCCCACCTCAGGGGGGCTCTGGAAACACCATATATTTT	CASSPPQGGSGNTIYF
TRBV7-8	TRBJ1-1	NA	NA	TGTGCCAGCAGCTTAGGGACCACAGGGAGCGCTTTCTTT	CASSLGTTGSAFF
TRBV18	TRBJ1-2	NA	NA	TGTGCCAGCTCAGGACAGAACTATGGCTACACCTTC	CASSGQNYGYTF
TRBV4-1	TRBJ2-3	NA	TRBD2	TGCGCCAGCAGCCAATGGAGGACTAGCGGGAGGAGGGCAGATACGCAGTATTTT	CASSQWRTSGRRADTQYF
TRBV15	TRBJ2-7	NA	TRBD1	TGTGCCACCAGCAGAGATCTGGGACAGGGTTCCCACGAGCAGTACTTC	CATSRDLGQGSHEQYF
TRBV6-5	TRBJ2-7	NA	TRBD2	TGTGCCAGTGTCGGGGGGGCCTACGAGCAGTACTTC	CASVGGAYEQYF
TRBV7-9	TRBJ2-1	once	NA	TGTGCCAGCAGCCCCCCCGGGAGACAGCAGTTCTTC	CASSPPGRQQFF
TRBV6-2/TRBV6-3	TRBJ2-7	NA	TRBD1	TGTGCCAGCAGTTACGGACAGGGTGGCGAGCAGTACTTC	CASSYGQGGEQYF
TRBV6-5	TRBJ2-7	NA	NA	TGTGCCAGCAGTAGGCCGGGACTCCAACTCGGGCAGTACTTC	CASSRPGLQLGQYF
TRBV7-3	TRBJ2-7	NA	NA	TGTGCCAGCAGCTTTGACCTCGGGGGTGAGCAGTACTTC	CASSFDLGGEQYF
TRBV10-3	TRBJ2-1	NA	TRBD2	TGTGCCATCGGAGGACTAGCGGGAGTACGGACCCCCTACAATGAGCAGTTCTTC	CAIGGLAGVRTPYNEQFF
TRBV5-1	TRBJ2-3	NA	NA	TGCGCCAGCAGAACGGGGTCAACAGATACGCAGTATTTT	CASRTGSTDTQYF
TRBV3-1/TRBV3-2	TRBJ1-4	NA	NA	TGTGCCAGCAGCCAACCCCGGGGGAGTGCAACTAATGAAAAACTGTTTTTT	CASSQPRGSATNEKLFF
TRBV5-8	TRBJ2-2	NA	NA	TGTGCCAGCAGCCCAGGATGGGGGCGAATAGCCGGGGAGCTGTTTTTT	CASSPGWGRIAGELFF
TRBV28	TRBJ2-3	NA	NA	TGTGCCAGCAGCCCTCTAATGGGGCCCACCACAGATACGCAGTATTTT	CASSPLMGPTTDTQYF
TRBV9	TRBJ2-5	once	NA	TGTGCCAGCAGCTTTAGGGCGGGGGCTGGTGAGACCCAGTACTTC	CASSFRAGAGETQYF
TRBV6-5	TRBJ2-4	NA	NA	TGTGCCAGCAGTCCCTCAGCCGGGTGGGGGGACATTCAGTACTTC	CASSPSAGWGDIQYF
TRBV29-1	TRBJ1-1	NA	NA	TGCAGCGTTGAGACAGGCCGGAACACTGAAGCTTTCTTT	CSVETGRNTEAFF
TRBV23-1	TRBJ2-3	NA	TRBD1	TGCGCCAGCAGCCACCGGGACAGGGTCAAATCTAGCACAGATACGCAGTATTTT	CASSHRDRVKSSTDTQYF
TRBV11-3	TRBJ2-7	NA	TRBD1	TGTGCCAGCAGCCCCGGGACAGGGAAACTCAGCGAGCAGTACTTC	CASSPGTGKLSEQYF
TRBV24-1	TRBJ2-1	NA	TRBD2	TGTGCCACCAGTGACCCTAATAGCGGGAGGGCCCTGGTAGATGAGCAGTTCTTC	CATSDPNSGRALVDEQFF
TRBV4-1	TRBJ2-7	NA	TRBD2	TGCGCCAGCAGCCAAGATTTCAGCGGGAGGTCCTACGAGCAGTACTTC	CASSQDFSGRSYEQYF
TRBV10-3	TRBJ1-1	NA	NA	TGTGCCACCCGACAGATAACCATGAACACTGAAGCTTTCTTT	CATRQITMNTEAFF
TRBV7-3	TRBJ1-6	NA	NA	TGTGCCAGCAGCAGAGCAGGGAATTCACCCCTCCACTTT	CASSRAGNSPLHF
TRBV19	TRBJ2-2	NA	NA	TGTGCCAGTAGTATAAGCACCCGGACAAGCCCCGGGGAGCTGTTTTTT	CASSISTRTSPGELFF
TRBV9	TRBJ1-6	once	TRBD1	TGTGCCAGCAGCGAAAGACAGGGGCCGCGCAATTCACCCCTCCACTTT	CASSERQGPRNSPLHF
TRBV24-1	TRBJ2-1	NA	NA	TGTGCCACCAGCTCACTGGTCTACAATGAGCAGTTCTTC	CATSSLVYNEQFF
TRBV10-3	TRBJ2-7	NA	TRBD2	TGTGCCATCAGTGAGTCGATTTCAACTAGCGGGAGGGCCCCCTACGAGCAGTACTTC	CAISESISTSGRAPYEQYF
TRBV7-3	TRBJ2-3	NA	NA	TGTGCCAGCAGCTTCCAACTAGACACAGATACGCAGTATTTT	CASSFQLDTDTQYF
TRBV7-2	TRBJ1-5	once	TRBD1	TGTGCCAGCAGCTTAATGGGACAGCGCAATCAGCCCCAGCATTTT	CASSLMGQRNQPQHF
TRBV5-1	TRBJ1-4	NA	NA	TGCGCCAGCAGCCTCACACCCGCAACTAATGAAAAACTGTTTTTT	CASSLTPATNEKLFF